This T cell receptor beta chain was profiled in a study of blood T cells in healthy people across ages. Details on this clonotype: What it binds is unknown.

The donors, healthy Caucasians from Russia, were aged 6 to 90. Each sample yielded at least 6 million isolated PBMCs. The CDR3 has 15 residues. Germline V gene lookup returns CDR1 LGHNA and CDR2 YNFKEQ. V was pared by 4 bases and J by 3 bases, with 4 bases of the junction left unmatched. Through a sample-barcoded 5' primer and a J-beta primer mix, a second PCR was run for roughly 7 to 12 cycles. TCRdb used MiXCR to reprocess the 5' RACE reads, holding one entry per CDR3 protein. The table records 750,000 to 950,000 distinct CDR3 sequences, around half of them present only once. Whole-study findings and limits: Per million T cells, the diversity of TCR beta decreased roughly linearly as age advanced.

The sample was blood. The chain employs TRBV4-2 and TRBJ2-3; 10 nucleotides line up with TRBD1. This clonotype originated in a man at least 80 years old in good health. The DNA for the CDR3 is TGTGCCAGCAGCCTCGGGACAGGGGAAACAGATACGCAGTATTTT. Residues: CASSLGTGETDTQYF.